These 25 T cell receptor beta chains share one sample of origin, sequenced in a study of somatic mutations in cytotoxic T cells in rheumatoid arthritis. The method was immunoSEQ multiplex PCR; TCRdb's version includes in-frame clones alone and lacks a portion of them. The table includes more than 6,500 clones, 70% detected once. Specimen: CD8+ T cells sorted from blood. The receptors here all came from a man aged 35-49 years in good health.

The chain combines TRBV5-1 with TRBJ1-2; D is undetermined. The germline V gene has CDR1 SGHRS and CDR2 YFSETQ. V was trimmed by 2 bases and J by 5 bases, leaving 4 bases between them. The CDR3 covers 11 residues. The CDR3 sequence: CASSLGYGYTF. The CDR3, as DNA: TGCGCCAGCAGCTTAGGGTATGGCTACACCTTC.

On this clone itself: This same CDR3 is encoded by further DNA sequences in the sample. The genes are TRBV6-5 and TRBJ1-1; 8 bases map to TRBD1. With V trimmed by 2 bases and J by 6 bases, 5 bases remained unmatched. This CDR3 spans 14 amino acids. Germline values: CDR1 MNHEY, CDR2 SVGAGI. CDR3 loop: CASSYSQGAAEAFF. DNA of the CDR3: TGTGCCAGCAGTTACAGTCAGGGGGCCGCTGAAGCTTTCTTT.

The chain recombines TRBV28 with TRBJ2-7; 11 bases agree with TRBD2. The CDR3 is 17 residues long. V dropped 6 bases and J dropped 4; count of bases not matched to a gene: 14. The germline V gene has CDR1 MDHEN and CDR2 SYDVKM. CDR3 nucleotide sequence: TGTGCCAGCAGCCCAACCCGTAGCGGGAGGGGGGGTTACGAGCAGTACTTC. Protein: CASSPTRSGRGGYEQYF.

The chain links TRBV19 to TRBJ2-7; TRBD1 matches at 9 bases. The CDR3 has 15 residues. Germline CDR1 reads LNHDA; CDR2 reads SQIVND (reference sequence). Trimming took 1 base from V and 2 from J; bases not matched to a gene: 3. The CDR3 bases are TGTGCCAGTAGTATAGCGACAGGGGGGGCCTACGAGCAGTACTTC. It codes for CASSIATGGAYEQYF.

The chain is built from TRBV6-4 and TRBJ1-5, with D uncertain. Germline lookup yields CDR1 MRHNA and CDR2 SNTAGT. CDR3 length: 15 residues. Deletions cut 0 bases from V and 0 bases from J, with 6 bases between. The CDR3 loop is CASSDSADSNQPQHF. The CDR3, as DNA: TGTGCCAGCAGTGACTCGGCAGATAGCAATCAGCCCCAGCATTTT.

This clone was observed a handful of times. V and J are TRBV6-4 and TRBJ2-3, with D tentatively TRBD1 (6 bases). CDR3 size: 14 residues. V dropped 3 bases and J dropped 1 base, with 8 bases sitting between them. Germline V CDR1 and CDR2: MRHNA, SNTAGT. The CDR3 sequence is CASSEAGGTDTQYF. The DNA for the CDR3 is TGTGCCAGCAGTGAGGCAGGGGGCACAGATACGCAGTATTTT.

This clone occurred once. J is TRBJ2-1 and V is TRBV7-9, with 7 bases identical to TRBD1. This CDR3 is 16 amino acids long. V gave up 0 bases and J gave up 0 bases; unmatched junction bases: 2. Germline assignment: CDR1 SEHNR and CDR2 FQNEAQ (reference sequence). The CDR3 region is CASSLAPGGSYNEQFF. The CDR3 DNA reads TGTGCCAGCAGCTTAGCGCCAGGGGGCTCCTACAATGAGCAGTTCTTC.

The rearrangement joins TRBV27 to TRBJ2-1; D is undetermined. The CDR3 has 11 residues. The V and J ends lost 2 bases and 9 bases respectively, with 5 bases between them. Germline assignment: CDR1 MNHEY and CDR2 SMNVEV (reference sequence). The CDR3 bases are TGTGCCAGCAGTTTAGGTAGTGAGCAGTTCTTC. It encodes CASSLGSEQFF.

This clone was recorded a few times. The rearrangement links TRBV4-2 to TRBJ1-2; D uncertain. The CDR3 runs 16 residues. Germline V gives CDR1 LGHNA, CDR2 YNFKEQ. Between the trimmed V and J ends, which lost 1 base and 1 base, there was a span of 13 bases. In DNA, the CDR3 is TGTGCCAGCAGCCAAGCAGGTGTGATCTTTAACTATGGCTACACCTTC. Its protein is CASSQAGVIFNYGYTF.

This clone was picked up one time. V and J are TRBV19 and TRBJ1-5, with D unresolved. Trimming shortened V by 3 bases and J by 2 bases, and 8 bases separated the two germline ends. The CDR3 has 14 residues. Germline V gives CDR1 LNHDA, CDR2 SQIVND (reference sequence). The CDR3 coding sequence is TGTGCCAGTAGTATGAGCGGGGGCAATCAGCCCCAGCATTTT. This translates into CASSMSGGNQPQHF.

This clone was observed a handful of times. The chain combines TRBV27 with TRBJ2-1; D is unresolved. In germline, CDR1 is MNHEY, CDR2 SMNVEV (reference sequence). The ends were cut back, 4 bases at V and 7 bases at J, with 11 bases in the middle. CDR3 length: 13 residues. The CDR3 is CASSSGSVNEQFF. The CDR3 bases are TGTGCCAGCAGTTCCGGTTCGGTGAATGAGCAGTTCTTC.

The chain carries TRBV12-5 and TRBJ2-1; D is perhaps TRBD2 (5 bases). The V end was cut by 0 bases, the J end by 1 base, with 13 bases between. The CDR3 is made up of 17 amino acids. Germline CDR1 is LGHNT and CDR2 is FRNRAP. Written as DNA, the CDR3 is TGTGCTAGTGGTTTGGTGATCAGCGGATCATCCTACAATGAGCAGTTCTTC. Translated, it gives CASGLVISGSSYNEQFF.

In DNA, the CDR3 is TGTGCCAGCAGTTTGGGTCACCCTGCCACCAAAAACATTCAGTACTTC. This gives the protein CASSLGHPATKNIQYF. The V and J genes are TRBV27 and TRBJ2-4, with D unclear. Germline lookup yields CDR1 MNHEY and CDR2 SMNVEV (reference sequence). The CDR3 totals 16 residues. The ends were cut back, 3 bases at V and 2 bases at J, with 14 bases in the middle.

The chain recombines TRBV9 with TRBJ2-3; TRBD1 matches 9 bases. CDR3 length: 15 amino acids. V was clipped by 0 bases and J by 3 bases; unmatched bases: 2. The germline CDR1 and CDR2 sequences are SGDLS and YYNGEE. The CDR3 nucleotides are TGTGCCAGCAGCGTAGCACAGGGGGCGACAGATACGCAGTATTTT. Protein sequence: CASSVAQGATDTQYF.

The genes are TRBV13 and TRBJ1-1, with D unclear. Looked up from germline, CDR1 is PRHDT and CDR2 is FYEKMQ (reference sequence). Trimming took off 0 bases at V and 5 bases at J, with 10 bases between the two ends. The CDR3 covers 14 residues. CDR3 sequence (DNA): TGTGCCAGCAGCTTAGGCCGGGGATCTACTGAAGCTTTCTTT. This codes for CASSLGRGSTEAFF.

The chain links TRBV18 to TRBJ2-3; D is undetermined. Trimming pared 3 bases from V and 0 bases from J, leaving 10 bases between. Looked up from germline, CDR1 is KGHSH and CDR2 is LQKENI. The CDR3 length is 15 residues. Here the CDR3 reads CASSPGTTSTDTQYF. CDR3 DNA sequence: TGTGCCAGCTCACCGGGAACGACTAGCACAGATACGCAGTATTTT. The whole variable domain, filled in from reference TRBV18 and TRBJ2-3, reads NAGVMQNPRHLVRRRGQEARLRCSPMKGHSHVYWYRQLPEEGLKFMVYLQKENIIDESGMPKERFSAEFPKEGPSILRIQQVVRGDSAAYFCASSPGTTSTDTQYFGPGTRLTVL.

The chain is built from TRBV27 and TRBJ2-7, with D perhaps TRBD2 (5 bases). The length of the CDR3 is 15 residues. The V gene lost 7 bases and the J gene lost 3 bases, with 19 bases spanning the gap. Per the germline V gene, CDR1 is MNHEY and CDR2 is SMNVEV (reference sequence). Here the CDR3 reads CASIATAGFRYEQYF. CDR3 DNA: TGTGCCAGCATCGCCACGGCGGGTTTTCGCTACGAGCAGTACTTC.

The chain is built from TRBV7-9 and TRBJ2-3; TRBD2 aligns across 13 bases. The V gene's germline CDR1 is SEHNR and CDR2 FQNEAQ (reference sequence). V was pared by 0 bases and J by 4 bases, with 4 bases of the junction left unmatched. The CDR3 totals 17 residues. CDR3 nucleotides: TGTGCCAGCAGCTTAGCGCGGACTAGCGGGAGAGCAGATACGCAGTATTTT. Translation: CASSLARTSGRADTQYF.

The chain joins TRBV18 to TRBJ1-1, with 7 positions matching TRBD1. The CDR3 is 14 residues long. The V and J ends lost 2 bases and 5 bases, in that order; junction bases with no gene match: 5. Germline CDR1 KGHSH, CDR2 LQKENI. CDR3 DNA: TGTGCCAGCTCACCAATTCCAGGGGGGACTGAAGCTTTCTTT. Translating it yields CASSPIPGGTEAFF.

J is TRBJ2-7 and V is TRBV7-8; D possibly corresponds to TRBD2 (6 bases). CDR1 SGHVS and CDR2 FQNEAQ come from the germline V gene. The CDR3 has 14 amino acids. V shed 6 bases and J shed 7 bases, with 19 bases lying between them. CDR3 protein: CASRSGRDLREQYF. DNA for the CDR3: TGTGCCAGCAGGTCCGGGCGGGACCTTCGGGAGCAGTACTTC.

This clone came up a few times. The V call is TRBV5-6, the J call TRBJ2-2; D is unclear. The V end lost 2 bases, the J end lost 1 base, and 12 bases lay between the germline ends. The CDR3 sequence is 16 residues long. CDR1 SGHDT and CDR2 YYEEEE come from the germline V gene. The CDR3 spells CASSFSQDMNTGELFF. CDR3 DNA: TGTGCCAGCAGCTTCTCCCAAGACATGAACACCGGGGAGCTGTTTTTT. The full variable domain, its missing parts supplied by reference TRBV5-6 and TRBJ2-2, is DAGVTQSPTHLIKTRGQQVTLRCSPKSGHDTVSWYQQALGQGPQFIFQYYEEEERQRGNFPDRFSGHQFPNYSSELNVNALLLGDSALYLCASSFSQDMNTGELFFGEGSRLTVL.

This clone was detected only once. J is TRBJ2-5 and V is TRBV6-1, with a tentative D call TRBD2 (5 bases). The CDR3 runs to 14 residues. V lost 1 base and J 2 bases, leaving 8 bases between the germline ends. Germline CDR1 reads MNHNS; CDR2 reads SASEGT. CDR3 sequence: CASSEGSGQETQYF. In DNA, the CDR3 is TGTGCCAGCAGTGAAGGCAGCGGTCAAGAGACCCAGTACTTC.

The chain has TRBV11-2 and TRBJ2-1; 7 nucleotides agree with TRBD2. CDR3 length equals 15 residues. Germline CDR1 and CDR2: SGHAT and FQNNGV. J was trimmed by 8 bases and V by 5 bases; bases with no gene match: 12. CDR3: CASSLRNGRLYEQFF. The CDR3 DNA is TGTGCCAGCAGCCTCCGCAACGGGAGGTTGTATGAGCAGTTCTTC.

By proportion, this clone is large. This chain connects TRBV2 to TRBJ1-2, with TRBD1 identical over 10 bases. Looked up from germline, CDR1 is SNHLY and CDR2 is FYNNEI. V shed 7 bases, J shed 8 bases, and the junction held 7 bases outside the gene matches. The CDR3 is 13 residues long. CDR3 sequence: CASKTGGAGGYTF. The DNA for the CDR3 is TGTGCCAGCAAGACAGGGGGCGCAGGGGGCTACACCTTC.

The chain carries TRBV11-2 and TRBJ1-2, with 7 bases aligning to TRBD1. This CDR3 comprises 14 residues. From germline, CDR1 is SGHAT and CDR2 FQNNGV. V shed 5 bases and J 5 bases; nucleotides not matched to a gene: 8. The DNA for the CDR3 is TGTGCCAGCAGCCTCCCCGGGACAGATTATGGCTACACCTTC. It is translated as CASSLPGTDYGYTF.